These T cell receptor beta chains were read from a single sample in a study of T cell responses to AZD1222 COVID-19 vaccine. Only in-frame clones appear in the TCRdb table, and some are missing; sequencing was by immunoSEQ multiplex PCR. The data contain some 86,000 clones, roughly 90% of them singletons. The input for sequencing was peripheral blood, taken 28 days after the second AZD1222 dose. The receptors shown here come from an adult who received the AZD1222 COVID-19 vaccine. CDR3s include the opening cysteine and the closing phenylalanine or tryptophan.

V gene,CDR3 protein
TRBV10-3,CAISRDPVGTNEKLFF
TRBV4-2,CASSQLAGEVGELFF
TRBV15,CATSRSGNGYEQYF
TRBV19,CASTDRGFPYEQYF
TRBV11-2,CASSLGAGTDYNSPLHF
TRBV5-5,CASSTGQPNSPLHF
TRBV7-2,CASSLGLANEQYF
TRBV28,CASTLGQEVTGELFF
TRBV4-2,CASSQVSTQTTEAFF
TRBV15,CATSRGNYNSPLHF
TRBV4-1,CASSQEQDSSNYGYTF
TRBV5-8,CASSNGQVTYTF
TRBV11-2,CASSTAQGTVTEAFF
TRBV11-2,CASSPRRQGTGELFF
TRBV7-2,CASSPRNEQFF
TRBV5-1,CASSLYSGPPSEQFF
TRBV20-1,CSASLTSGRWYNEQFF
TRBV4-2,CASSQDVGTQYF
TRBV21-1,CASSTQDDYGYTF
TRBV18,CASSRTGDTGELFF
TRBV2,CASSEPTIDNQPQHF
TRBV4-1,CASSQFPQGRLEKLFF
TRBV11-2,CASSLGAGGNTEAFF
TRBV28,CASSLRSGEGRGEAFF
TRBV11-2,CASSFRQLNTEAFF
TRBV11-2,CASSLIVTGNEQFF
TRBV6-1,CASSELGGSSTDTQYF
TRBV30,CAWSRGDGDTGELFF
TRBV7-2,CASSSGVPTDTQYF
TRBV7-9,CASSLDLRNYGYTF
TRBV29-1,CSVDPQVTGNYNEQFF
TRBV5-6,CASSRTALAGRSYEQYF
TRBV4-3,CASSQVSGSSYEQYF
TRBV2,CASSLVLNTEAFF
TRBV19,CASSKRTGGRTNEKLFF
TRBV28,CASSPRHTDTQYF
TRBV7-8,CASNPQGLVFDEQFF
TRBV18,CASSHGITGELFF
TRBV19,CASSTIQGGNQPQHF
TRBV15,CATSRRDFVETQYF
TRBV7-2,CASSVSGTFYGYTF
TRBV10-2,CASSESLAGIQDTQYF
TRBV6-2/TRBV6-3,CASSPGQSTEAFF
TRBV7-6,CASSYGQGSSPLHF
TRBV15,CATNPTGNSYNEQFF
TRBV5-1,CASSLDGAYEQYF
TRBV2,CASNSLGNTDTQYF
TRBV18,CASSPRGQSEVQPQHF
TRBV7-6,CASSSGRGATNEQFF
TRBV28,CASSPGLADNEQFF
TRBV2,CATGSLRGYTF
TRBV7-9,CASSLGSNTEAFF
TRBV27,CASSSSTGAVTEAFF
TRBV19,CASSPSGSSYNEQFF
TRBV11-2,CASSSLPSGLAGSGNEQFF
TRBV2,CASSFNRGTGEFF
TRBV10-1,CASSESTTPREQFF